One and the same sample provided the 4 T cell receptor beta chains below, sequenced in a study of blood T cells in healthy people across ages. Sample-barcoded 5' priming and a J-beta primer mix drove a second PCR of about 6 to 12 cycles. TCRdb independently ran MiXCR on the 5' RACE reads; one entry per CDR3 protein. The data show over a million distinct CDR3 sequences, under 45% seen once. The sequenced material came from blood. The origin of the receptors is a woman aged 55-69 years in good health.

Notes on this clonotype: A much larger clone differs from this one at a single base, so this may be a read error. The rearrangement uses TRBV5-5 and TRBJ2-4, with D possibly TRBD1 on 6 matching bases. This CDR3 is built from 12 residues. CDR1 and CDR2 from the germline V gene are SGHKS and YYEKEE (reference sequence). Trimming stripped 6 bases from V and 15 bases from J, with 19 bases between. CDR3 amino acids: CASIFNRAPWYF. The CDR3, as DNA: TGTGCCAGCATCTTCAACAGGGCTCCCTGGTACTTC.

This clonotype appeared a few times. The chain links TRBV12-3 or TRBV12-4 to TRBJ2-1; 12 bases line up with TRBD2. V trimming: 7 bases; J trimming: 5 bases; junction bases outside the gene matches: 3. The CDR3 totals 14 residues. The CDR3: CASKRTSGNNEQFF. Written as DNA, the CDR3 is TGTGCCAGCAAGAGGACTAGCGGGAACAATGAGCAGTTCTTC.

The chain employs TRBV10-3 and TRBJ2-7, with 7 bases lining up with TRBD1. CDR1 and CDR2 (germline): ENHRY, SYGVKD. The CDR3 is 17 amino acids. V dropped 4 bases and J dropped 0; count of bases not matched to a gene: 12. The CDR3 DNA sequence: TGTGCCATCAGTGTCGGGATTAGACGGGACAGCTCCTACGAGCAGTACTTC. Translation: CAISVGIRRDSSYEQYF.

The CDR3 loop is CSAREPGRQETQYF. CDR3 sequence (DNA): TGCAGTGCTAGAGAGCCGGGGAGGCAAGAGACCCAGTACTTC. The chain carries TRBV20-1 and TRBJ2-5; tentatively, D is TRBD2 (6 bases). From germline, CDR1 is DFQATT and CDR2 SNEGSKA (reference sequence). Trimming left V 0 bases short and J 2 bases short, with 10 bases between. The CDR3 spans 14 residues.